The rows below give T cell receptor beta chains drawn from one sample of a study of blood T cell repertoires in COVID-19. Profiled with immunoSEQ multiplex PCR; TCRdb holds only in-frame clones, not every one. The sample carries 380,000 or so clones, roughly 86% recorded once. The source material was PBMCs or T cells enriched from blood (not recorded which). Receptors originate from a man younger than 45 who had recovered from COVID-19. Each CDR3 is given with its conserved first and last residue. The D gene is left open where the match is weak. Expanded clones are given a class, and other clones once, few, many or no size at all.

V: TRBV18
D: -
J: TRBJ1-2
size: -
CDR3: CASSRDTPGGYTF
DNA: TGTGCCAGCTCACGGGACACCCCAGGAGGCTACACCTTC

V: TRBV27
D: -
J: TRBJ2-3
size: -
CDR3: CASSSRRYVIFQTSTDTQYF
DNA: TGTGCCAGCAGCTCAAGGCGATACGTTATCTTTCAGACTAGCACAGATACGCAGTATTTT

V: TRBV9
D: -
J: TRBJ1-3
size: -
CDR3: CASSTNSGNTIYF
DNA: TGTGCCAGCAGCACAAACTCTGGAAACACCATATATTTT

V: TRBV5-1
D: -
J: TRBJ1-1
size: -
CDR3: CASSSGEGNTEAFF
DNA: TGCGCCAGCAGCTCTGGAGAGGGGAACACTGAAGCTTTCTTT

V: TRBV19
D: -
J: TRBJ1-2
size: -
CDR3: CASADSTNYGYTF
DNA: TGTGCCAGTGCGGACAGCACAAACTATGGCTACACCTTC

V: TRBV20-1
D: TRBD1
J: TRBJ2-7
size: -
CDR3: CSAHQGAKQYF
DNA: TGCAGTGCACATCAGGGGGCGAAGCAGTACTTC

V: TRBV7-8
D: -
J: TRBJ2-5
size: -
CDR3: CASSLATVGRGPKETQYF
DNA: TGTGCCAGCAGCTTAGCTACCGTCGGGCGGGGTCCGAAAGAGACCCAGTACTTC

V: TRBV4-1
D: -
J: TRBJ2-6
size: few
CDR3: CASSQDNLGPGANVLTF
DNA: TGCGCCAGCAGCCAAGATAACCTGGGGCCGGGGGCCAACGTCCTGACTTTC

V: TRBV18
D: -
J: TRBJ1-5
size: -
CDR3: CASSRGVVSNQPQHF
DNA: TGTGCCAGCTCACGGGGAGTAGTGAGCAATCAGCCCCAGCATTTT

V: TRBV12-5
D: -
J: TRBJ1-1
size: -
CDR3: CASGDPTGPNTEAFF
DNA: TGTGCTAGTGGGGATCCTACAGGGCCGAACACTGAAGCTTTCTTT

V: TRBV12-5
D: -
J: TRBJ1-1
size: few
CDR3: CASGAPTISEAFF
DNA: TGTGCTAGTGGTGCCCCTACTATCTCTGAAGCTTTCTTT

V: TRBV7-8
D: -
J: TRBJ1-1
size: -
CDR3: CASSWAGVGTEAFF
DNA: TGTGCCAGCAGCTGGGCAGGGGTGGGCACTGAAGCTTTCTTT

V: TRBV7-2
D: -
J: TRBJ1-6
size: -
CDR3: CASSLQGTNNSPLHF
DNA: TGTGCCAGCAGCTTACAGGGGACTAATAATTCACCCCTCCACTTT

V: TRBV7-3
D: TRBD1
J: TRBJ2-2
size: few
CDR3: CASSPQGAPGELFF
DNA: TGTGCCAGCAGCCCACAGGGGGCCCCCGGGGAGCTGTTTTTT

V: TRBV6-5
D: TRBD1
J: TRBJ1-4
size: -
CDR3: CASSLTGGATNEKLFF
DNA: TGTGCCAGCAGTTTAACAGGGGGCGCGACTAATGAAAAACTGTTTTTT

V: TRBV6-6
D: -
J: TRBJ1-2
size: -
CDR3: CASSYAGSFWGYTF
DNA: TGTGCCAGCAGTTACGCCGGGTCCTTCTGGGGCTACACCTTC

V: TRBV6-5
D: -
J: TRBJ1-3
size: -
CDR3: CASAGLGNTIYF
DNA: TGTGCCAGCGCAGGGCTTGGAAACACCATATATTTT

V: TRBV7-9
D: -
J: TRBJ2-7
size: -
CDR3: CASSLEAGYEQYF
DNA: TGTGCCAGCAGCTTAGAGGCAGGCTACGAGCAGTACTTC

V: TRBV19
D: TRBD1
J: TRBJ2-7
size: few
CDR3: CASSKTGTGDYEQYF
DNA: TGTGCCAGTAGTAAGACCGGGACAGGGGACTACGAGCAGTACTTC

V: TRBV11-3
D: TRBD1
J: TRBJ1-1
size: -
CDR3: CASSSQGVAEAFF
DNA: TGTGCCAGCAGCTCCCAGGGGGTGGCTGAAGCTTTCTTT

V: TRBV10-2
D: TRBD1
J: TRBJ1-2
size: -
CDR3: CASRGDIGGAYGYTF
DNA: TGCGCCAGCAGGGGAGATATAGGGGGCGCCTATGGCTACACCTTC

V: TRBV27
D: -
J: TRBJ2-7
size: -
CDR3: CASSLSNSYEQYF
DNA: TGTGCCAGCAGTTTATCGAACAGCTACGAGCAGTACTTC

V: TRBV5-5
D: -
J: TRBJ1-5
size: -
CDR3: CASSLAGSGYQPQHF
DNA: TGTGCCAGCAGCTTGGCCGGCTCAGGGTATCAGCCCCAGCATTTT

V: TRBV5-6
D: -
J: TRBJ2-2
size: -
CDR3: CASNPSDRPNTGELFF
DNA: TGTGCCAGCAACCCCTCCGACAGACCGAACACCGGGGAGCTGTTTTTT

V: TRBV5-6
D: TRBD1
J: TRBJ2-6
size: -
CDR3: CASMTGGSSGANVLTF
DNA: TGTGCCTCAATGACAGGGGGTTCATCTGGGGCCAACGTCCTGACTTTC

V: TRBV5-6
D: -
J: TRBJ1-2
size: -
CDR3: CASSLAGFYGYTF
DNA: TGTGCCAGCAGCTTGGCAGGGTTCTATGGCTACACCTTC

V: TRBV6-2/TRBV6-3
D: -
J: TRBJ2-4
size: -
CDR3: CASIPWGERGAKNIQYF
DNA: TGTGCCAGCATCCCATGGGGGGAGAGAGGAGCCAAAAACATTCAGTACTTC

V: TRBV9
D: -
J: TRBJ1-6
size: -
CDR3: CASSVDGSPLHF
DNA: TGTGCCAGCAGCGTAGACGGGTCACCCCTCCACTTT

V: TRBV7-6
D: TRBD1
J: TRBJ2-7
size: -
CDR3: CASSRGTGNYEQYF
DNA: TGTGCCAGCAGCCGCGGGACAGGGAACTACGAGCAGTACTTC

V: TRBV7-9
D: TRBD1
J: TRBJ1-3
size: few
CDR3: CASSHERQGAGNTIYF
DNA: TGTGCCAGCAGCCACGAGCGACAGGGGGCAGGAAACACCATATATTTT

V: TRBV19
D: -
J: TRBJ1-1
size: once
CDR3: CASSGHKEAFF
DNA: TGTGCCAGTAGTGGGCATAAGGAAGCTTTCTTT

V: TRBV9
D: -
J: TRBJ2-5
size: once
CDR3: CASSVAARGLETQYF
DNA: TGTGCCAGCAGCGTAGCCGCCAGGGGTTTGGAGACCCAGTACTTC

V: TRBV10-3
D: TRBD1
J: TRBJ1-6
size: once
CDR3: CAISGRQGANNSPLHF
DNA: TGTGCCATCAGTGGTAGACAGGGGGCAAATAATTCACCCCTCCACTTT

V: TRBV7-2
D: -
J: TRBJ1-2
size: -
CDR3: CASSLQGDGYTF
DNA: TGTGCCAGCAGCCTACAGGGAGATGGCTACACCTTC

V: TRBV7-9
D: TRBD2
J: TRBJ2-5
size: -
CDR3: CASSFWGDWEGETQYF
DNA: TGTGCCAGCAGCTTTTGGGGGGACTGGGAGGGAGAGACCCAGTACTTC

V: TRBV5-6
D: TRBD1
J: TRBJ2-7
size: -
CDR3: CASSRGTGGYEQYF
DNA: TGTGCCAGCAGTAGGGGGACAGGGGGCTACGAGCAGTACTTC

V: TRBV4-2
D: -
J: TRBJ1-2
size: few
CDR3: CASSQGVGKGYTF
DNA: TGTGCCAGCAGCCAAGGGGTCGGGAAGGGCTACACCTTC

V: TRBV15
D: TRBD1
J: TRBJ1-1
size: -
CDR3: CATSSEQGARTEAFF
DNA: TGTGCCACCAGCAGCGAACAGGGGGCTAGGACTGAAGCTTTCTTT

V: TRBV4-1
D: -
J: TRBJ1-4
size: -
CDR3: CASCMDTTNEKLFF
DNA: TGCGCCAGCTGTATGGACACGACTAATGAAAAACTGTTTTTT

V: TRBV5-6
D: -
J: TRBJ2-5
size: -
CDR3: CASSAAPGLRYQETQYF
DNA: TGTGCCAGCAGCGCTGCCCCAGGACTAAGGTACCAAGAGACCCAGTACTTC

V: TRBV10-2
D: -
J: TRBJ1-1
size: -
CDR3: CASTAKTRSAEAFF
DNA: TGCGCCAGCACAGCAAAAACACGGAGTGCTGAAGCTTTCTTT

V: TRBV12-3/TRBV12-4
D: TRBD1
J: TRBJ1-1
size: -
CDR3: CASSSQGGTEAFF
DNA: TGTGCCAGCAGTTCGCAGGGGGGCACTGAAGCTTTCTTT

V: TRBV27
D: -
J: TRBJ1-6
size: -
CDR3: CASSLSHGINNSPLHF
DNA: TGTGCCAGCAGTTTATCACACGGGATCAATAATTCACCCCTCCACTTT

V: TRBV13
D: TRBD1
J: TRBJ2-5
size: -
CDR3: CASSFRGPGETQYF
DNA: TGTGCCAGCAGCTTCAGGGGGCCGGGGGAGACCCAGTACTTC

V: TRBV20-1
D: TRBD1
J: TRBJ1-4
size: -
CDR3: CSASGSTGSTNEKLFF
DNA: TGCAGTGCTAGTGGATCGACAGGGTCAACTAATGAAAAACTGTTTTTT

V: TRBV20-1
D: TRBD1
J: TRBJ2-5
size: -
CDR3: CSATQGPAQYF
DNA: TGCAGTGCTACACAGGGGCCGGCCCAGTACTTC

V: TRBV10-3
D: TRBD2
J: TRBJ2-5
size: -
CDR3: CAISESASGVQETQYF
DNA: TGTGCCATCAGTGAGTCGGCTAGCGGGGTTCAAGAGACCCAGTACTTC

V: TRBV9
D: -
J: TRBJ1-5
size: -
CDR3: CASSTGLFNQPQHF
DNA: TGTGCCAGCAGCACCGGACTGTTCAATCAGCCCCAGCATTTT

V: TRBV29-1
D: TRBD1
J: TRBJ2-7
size: -
CDR3: CSVEGDRADYEQYF
DNA: TGCAGCGTTGAAGGGGACAGGGCCGACTACGAGCAGTACTTC

V: TRBV5-1
D: -
J: TRBJ1-1
size: -
CDR3: CASSLDTANTEAFF
DNA: TGCGCCAGCAGCTTGGATACAGCGAACACTGAAGCTTTCTTT

V: TRBV11-1
D: TRBD1
J: TRBJ2-1
size: -
CDR3: CASSRDRLSYNEQFF
DNA: TGTGCCAGCAGCCGGGACAGGCTATCCTACAATGAGCAGTTCTTC

V: TRBV2
D: TRBD1
J: TRBJ2-2
size: -
CDR3: CASSEGQGSMTGELFF
DNA: TGTGCCAGCAGTGAAGGACAGGGGTCTATGACCGGGGAGCTGTTTTTT

V: TRBV10-1
D: TRBD1
J: TRBJ2-7
size: -
CDR3: CASSESAGGYEQYF
DNA: TGCGCCAGCAGTGAGTCCGCAGGGGGATACGAGCAGTACTTC

V: TRBV20-1
D: -
J: TRBJ2-1
size: -
CDR3: CSASFVSEQFF
DNA: TGCAGTGCTAGCTTTGTCAGTGAGCAGTTCTTC

V: TRBV6-2/TRBV6-3
D: TRBD1
J: TRBJ1-6
size: -
CDR3: CASSYVMGQGHSPLHF
DNA: TGTGCCAGCAGTTACGTGATGGGACAGGGCCATTCACCCCTCCACTTT

V: TRBV18
D: -
J: TRBJ1-1
size: -
CDR3: CASSPGAQGGDTEAFF
DNA: TGTGCCAGCTCACCAGGGGCACAGGGCGGCGACACTGAAGCTTTCTTT

V: TRBV20-1
D: -
J: TRBJ1-2
size: -
CDR3: CSASIRDTLNYGYTF
DNA: TGCAGTGCTAGTATCCGGGACACTCTTAACTATGGCTACACCTTC

V: TRBV2
D: -
J: TRBJ1-5
size: once
CDR3: CASSETPLGSNQPQHF
DNA: TGTGCCAGCAGTGAAACCCCCCTCGGTAGCAATCAGCCCCAGCATTTT

V: TRBV6-2/TRBV6-3
D: TRBD1
J: TRBJ1-2
size: -
CDR3: CASSKMGTGIDGYTF
DNA: TGTGCCAGCAGTAAAATGGGGACAGGGATCGATGGCTACACCTTC

V: TRBV5-6
D: TRBD1
J: TRBJ1-4
size: -
CDR3: CASSSGTANEKLFF
DNA: TGTGCCAGCAGCTCCGGGACAGCAAATGAAAAACTGTTTTTT